Described below is a single TCR beta chain sequence and its context. This clone was picked up a small number of times. Which antigen it targets is not known. Nothing much larger sits one base from this clone, and base qualities are not available. The CDR3, from cysteine to phenylalanine, totals 12 residues. Just the 36-base CDR3 DNA is kept, in frame starting at base 1. From the germline V gene, CDR1 is MNHEY and CDR2 is SVGAGI. This record belongs to a study of cytomegalovirus exposure and HLA in healthy donors (dated by TCRdb to about 2017). Study-wide context: An earlier analysis of about 530 of the donors reported approximately 280 Gb of sequence data and around 110 million unique TCR beta sequences obtained from around 180 million T cells. Both class I and class II loci were covered by HLA typing, at four-digit resolution. On average, roughly 240,000 unique TCR beta nucleotide sequences were sequenced per donor among 398 genotyped donors of the cohort, with about 17% of those sequences being non-productive. All discovery cohort repertoires had been generated on a single sequencing platform. To decide whether each TCR beta V gene segment behaved as functional or pseudogenic, an earlier analysis of some 600 of the donors relied on high-throughput TCR beta sequencing. The study combined high-throughput TCR immunosequencing, statistical association of individual TCRs with disease status, and machine learning to predict cytomegalovirus infection status. Typing coverage varied by locus: about 629-640 donors for A, B, C, DRB1 and DQB1; roughly 520 for DQA1; 606 for DPA1; roughly 450 for DPB1. A handful of DR-DQ haplotypes were handled as single units for association and clustering because linkage in the cohort was strong. The study aimed to test whether cataloging public T cell receptors could reveal signatures of past pathogen exposure. A later genetic analysis took genome-wide SNP genotypes for 398 of the 666 donors and used that subset as a discovery cohort. A later analysis re-examined previously published TCR beta repertoires from 610 or so donors and added high-resolution HLA genotyping to investigate patterns of TCR occurrence. Using immunosequencing, the study profiled T cell repertoires from 500 to 800 subjects and related those repertoires to cytomegalovirus serostatus. An early release that covered some 630 HLA-typed donors contained around 300 gigabases of sequencing data and around 80 million unique TCR sequences. Rather than using new phenotypic data, the later analysis identified candidate immune exposures from TCR beta sequences and from how often those sequences occurred across donors. Alongside the repertoire data, information on donor age, sex, ethnicity and CMV serostatus was compiled. Of the 300 to 400 genotyped donors, approximately 83% fell in the genetic ancestry cluster associated with self-reported Caucasian donors. A separate validation cohort of roughly 120 different subjects was used in addition to the approximately 700-subject first cohort.

The research as a whole found: For the cohort, immune exposure information was limited to CMV serostatus. Presence/absence analyses assumed roughly uniform sequencing depth across donors, an assumption that may not hold. Because the 87-base-pair reads could not distinguish some IMGT-functional V segments, including TRBV6-2 and TRBV6-3, those segments were excluded. Across donors, most TCR sequences were observed very rarely, whereas some public TCRs were present in many individuals. According to a later analysis, most CMV-associated TCR beta chains appeared to be HLA-restricted, and the HLA associations seemed to be driven largely by CMV exposure. Linkage disequilibrium might explain the correlated functional status among segregating V segments, but an unknown experimental factor could not be excluded. A later analysis reported that several top co-occurrence clusters appeared linked to parvovirus B19, influenza, CMV and Epstein-Barr virus. In both the original and validation cohorts, the classifier was reported to diagnose cytomegalovirus status with high specificity and sensitivity. Compared with equally common non-associated chains, HLA-associated TCR beta chains in a later analysis were more clonally expanded and had lower generation probabilities. Because some donors lacked HLA typing at each locus, the association tests relied only on the typed subset. An association between a missense DCLRE1C variant and V-gene and J-gene trimming of TCR beta chains was found in a later genetic analysis and replicated in an independent cohort. When HLA alleles, especially DR and DQ, strongly co-occurred, attributing TCR associations to individual alleles was difficult. A few of the identified cytomegalovirus-associated TCR beta chains were confirmed in vitro to be specific for cytomegalovirus antigens. Because counts were too low, roughly 16 rarely observed V segments, including chromosome 9 orphons, were excluded from the earlier analysis of some 540 of the donors. Specific HLA alleles were associated with 16,951 TCR beta sequences at a false discovery rate of 0.05 in a later analysis. In an earlier analysis of around 500 of the donors, most TCR beta V segments appeared in productive rearrangements about 90% or about 30% of the time, broadly matching IMGT annotations. It was suggested by the authors that the approach could potentially be generalized to other disease states and immunological phenotypes. In this cohort, only TCR beta chains were sequenced, and detectable features were limited by the absence of alpha or paired-chain data. According to a later genetic analysis, donors in an Asian-associated ancestry cluster had fewer N-insertions in productive TCRs than the roughly 670-donor mean. A cluster of highly shared sequence variants was judged likely to be a technical artifact of the sequencing pipeline. A further reported finding was that TCR beta sequences accurately predicted the HLA-A and HLA-B alleles for most subjects in the first cohort. The study gave a list of 150 to 200 TCR beta chains associated with cytomegalovirus. In a later analysis, the rate of TCR association differed among HLA loci, with DRB1 alleles having the most associated TCRs and HLA-C alleles having the fewest.

The method was the immunoSEQ multiplex PCR assay. The multiplex PCR relied on a mix of 60 forward primers for TCR Vbeta segments and 13 reverse primers for TCR Jbeta segments. A multiplex PCR assay on genomic DNA amplified the CDR3 region of rearranged TCR beta genes. Amplified TCR beta libraries were sequenced as 87-base-pair reads on the Illumina HiSeq System. The authors' analysis ran thus. A later analysis tallied 80 million to 95 million unique TCR beta chains across the 666 repertoires, and approximately 9.9 million of those chains were shared by two or more donors. A nearest-neighbor algorithm error-corrected the raw reads and collapsed the reads into unique sequences, merging closely related sequences to remove PCR and sequencing errors. CDR3 sequences were aligned to IMGT reference sequences to assign V, D and J gene segments. For a sequence to be retained, a match of at least six nucleotides to both a V gene segment and a J gene segment was required. A rearrangement was called productive if the CDR3 had no stop codons and remained in frame with V and J, and every other rearrangement was called non-productive. CDR3 was defined by IMGT convention, running from the second conserved V-encoded cysteine to the conserved J-encoded phenylalanine. The earlier analysis of about 620 of the donors excluded sequences that lacked an unambiguous match to a single V gene segment. An earlier analysis of several hundred of the donors called V segments functional above 56.7% productive rearrangements and segregating when the between-donor standard deviation exceeded 5%. A statistical classification framework was built to diagnose cytomegalovirus status from the catalog of TCR beta chain sequences. In a later analysis, V and J genes were assigned by comparing TCR nucleotide sequences against IMGT/GENE-DB human TR gene sequences. The TCRdist pipeline was used in a later analysis to assign CDR3 sequences and most-parsimonious VDJ recombination scenarios. In a later analysis, each TCR beta chain was defined by its CDR3 amino acid sequence together with its V-gene family, and reads lacking a unique V-gene family were excluded. To address suspected cross-contamination and a sequencing artifact, a later analysis removed approximately 600 highly shared, low-generation-probability nucleotide sequences. A later analysis calculated a clonal expansion index for each public chain from normalized within-repertoire ranks of inferred template counts. In a later analysis, generation probabilities were computed with a VDJ recombination model fitted to out-of-frame rearrangements, and the resulting probabilities were checked against IGoR. In a later analysis, hypergeometric tests were used to score TCR-TCR, TCR-HLA and TCR-CMV co-occurrence, with a repertoire-size bias correction applied to TCR pairs. To estimate false discovery rates, a later analysis permuted the HLA or CMV assignments 20 times. In a later analysis, co-occurring TCRs were grouped using DBSCAN, and TCRdist sequence similarity was added for clustering within HLA-allele-positive subsets. Repertoires with fewer than 30,000 or more than 120,000 public chains were left out of co-occurrence clustering, as were a handful of repertoires with anomalous nucleotide sharing. Drawn from immuneACCESS, this table holds only the in-frame rearrangements with V and J called that TCRdb kept. Clones are partly lost; checked studies trace under half to an unresolved V gene and leave the rest unexplained. V and J calls and clone size come straight from that table; D and trimming were deduced from the DNA. The sample table contains 100,000 or so clones; only one count was recorded for roughly 71% of them. The ten most abundant clones make up roughly 10% of the sample.

The cohort comprised more than 550 healthy bone marrow donors. At the time of sampling, all cohort members were nominally healthy, though unrecorded immune exposures were likely present. The donor was CMV seronegative and was included in the group of about 400 seronegative cohort members. Each donor provided a peripheral blood sample, and peripheral blood mononuclear cells were used for TCR beta sequencing. Genomic DNA was extracted from the blood cell samples with the Qiagen DNeasy Blood Extraction Kit. The sequence joins TRBV6-5 to TRBJ1-2, with a weak D call of TRBD1 (5 bases match). The source is a middle-aged man in good health and CMV-seronegative. Sequences were obtained from PBMCs. The nucleotide sequence reads as follows: TGTGCGACCGTTGGGGGGAACTATGGCTACACCTTC. Its coded protein is CATVGGNYGYTF.